A single sample gave rise to the 10 T cell receptor beta chains below, sequenced in a study of CD8 T cells in ankylosing spondylitis. A single record per CDR3 protein comes from TCRdb applying MiXCR to the 5' RACE reads. The table includes fewer than 250,000 distinct CDR3 sequences, 10% detected once. Input material: blood, either unsorted or a sorted T cell fraction (not recorded which). Receptors were obtained from a male donor with ankylosing spondylitis or in good health (not recorded which).

The chain has TRBV28 and TRBJ2-3; possibly TRBD2 for D (6 bases). There are 14 residues in the CDR3. CDR1 MDHEN and CDR2 SYDVKM come from the germline V gene. V was clipped by 7 bases and J by 4 bases, with 15 bases between them. The CDR3 reads CASIPRGNPDTQYF. The DNA for the CDR3 is TGTGCCAGCATACCCCGGGGGAACCCAGATACGCAGTATTTT.

Comment on this clonotype: At one end the junction does not follow the germline gene, possibly because of a read error. J is TRBJ2-1 and V is TRBV7-7; 10 bases are a match to TRBD2. The CDR3 spans 14 residues. The germline CDR1 and CDR2 sequences are SSHAT and FNYEAQ (reference sequence). The CDR3 DNA reads as TGTGCTAGCAGCCCAGGGACTAGCGAGCGGGGGCAGTTCTTC. Translating gives CASSPGTSERGQFF.

This clonotype was recorded at least ten times. The V gene is TRBV7-9, the J gene TRBJ1-2, with TRBD1 matching over 7 bases. This CDR3 comprises 15 residues. CDR1 is SEHNR and CDR2 is FQNEAQ in the germline V gene (reference sequence). V shed 0 bases and J 7 bases; nucleotides not matched to a gene: 8. This CDR3 reads CASSLAVTGELGYTF. As DNA, the CDR3 is TGTGCCAGCAGCTTAGCGGTAACAGGGGAGCTTGGCTACACCTTC.

This clonotype was observed at least ten times. The genes are TRBV7-8 and TRBJ2-7; 7 bases line up with TRBD1. The germline V gene encodes CDR1 SGHVS and CDR2 FQNEAQ. The CDR3 consists of 13 residues. Trimming took 5 bases from V and 6 from J; bases not matched to a gene: 7. In DNA form, the CDR3 reads TGTGCCAGCAGCCCATACAGGGGTGGCGAGCAGTACTTC. This sequence encodes CASSPYRGGEQYF.

V is TRBV5-1 and J is TRBJ1-6, with D perhaps TRBD1 (5 bases). Germline assignment: CDR1 SGHRS and CDR2 YFSETQ. This CDR3 region has 15 residues. V was cut by 0 bases and J by 10 bases, with 14 bases left in between. The CDR3 DNA follows: TGCGCCAGCAGCTTGGCCGGGCAGGGTCGATCACCCCTCCACTTT. Its protein is CASSLAGQGRSPLHF.

This clonotype came up many times. The chain has TRBV6-1 and TRBJ2-7; TRBD1 matches 8 bases. This CDR3 has 15 residues. Looked up from germline, CDR1 is MNHNS and CDR2 is SASEGT. Losses at the gene ends were 6 bases for V and 0 bases for J; bases not matched to a gene: 7. The CDR3 loop reads CASRTGQESSYEQYF. CDR3 sequence (DNA): TGTGCCAGCAGGACGGGACAGGAGTCCTCCTACGAGCAGTACTTC.

This clonotype showed up just a few times. The chain is built from TRBV7-2 and TRBJ2-1; maybe TRBD1 (5 bases). The CDR3 length is 14 residues. Germline-derived CDR1 and CDR2 are SGHTA and FQGNSA. Trimming stripped 5 bases from V and 8 bases from J, with 16 bases between. CDR3 amino acids: CASSLGVRVYEQFF. The CDR3 nucleotides are TGTGCCAGCAGCCTAGGGGTCAGGGTTTATGAGCAGTTCTTC. The full variable domain, completed using reference TRBV7-2 and TRBJ2-1, is GAGVSQSPSNKVTEKGKDVELRCDPISGHTALYWYRQSLGQGLEFLIYFQGNSAPDKSGLPSDRFSAERTGGSVSTLTIQRTQQEDSAVYLCASSLGVRVYEQFFGPGTRLTVL.

This clonotype has at least ten counts. The chain uses TRBV9 and TRBJ2-3; unclear D gene. Germline assignment: CDR1 SGDLS and CDR2 YYNGEE. Trimming removed 0 bases from V and 2 bases from J, with 4 bases in between. CDR3 length equals 13 residues. This CDR3 is CASSVGDTDTQYF. In DNA form, the CDR3 reads TGTGCCAGCAGCGTAGGAGACACAGATACGCAGTATTTT.

In its sample, this clonotype was seen many times. This sequence joins TRBV5-4 and TRBJ2-5; 9 nucleotides agree with TRBD2. Germline V lookup: CDR1 SGHNT, CDR2 YYREEE (reference sequence). The CDR3 spans 16 residues. V lost 4 bases, J lost 2 bases, and 9 bases stayed unmatched. CDR3 DNA: TGTGCCAGCAGCCAAAAAGCGGGGGGCTCACAAGAGACCCAGTACTTC. It specifies CASSQKAGGSQETQYF.

This rearrangement joins TRBV19 to TRBJ1-4; D is unresolved. The CDR3 runs to 15 residues. V lost 4 bases, J lost 8 bases, and 17 bases lay in between. CDR1 is LNHDA, CDR2 SQIVND, per germline (reference sequence). The CDR3 here is CASSTPRIRGEKLFF. CDR3 coding DNA: TGTGCCAGTAGTACCCCGCGGATCAGAGGGGAAAAACTGTTTTTT.